This T cell receptor beta chain originates from a study of glioma-infiltrating T cells. Regarding the study as a whole: CDR3 overlap between tissue and blood was very small. Gliomas, especially low-grade, showed above-expected tissue-blood divergence; non-neoplastic patients showed below.

Trimming cost V 2 bases and J 2 bases, with 12 bases left between them. Germline CDR1 is MGHDK and CDR2 is SYGVNS. The CDR3 length is 15 residues. This clonotype showed up just a few times. Its antigen is undetermined. The iRepertoire nested amplicon-rescue multiplex PCR amplified TCR alpha and beta CDR3s from RNA. Tissue mRNA or PBMC total RNA, roughly 85-450 ng, went into one-step reverse transcription and amplification. TCRdb re-called the multiplex PCR reads with MiXCR, one entry per CDR3 protein. The table shows over 15,000 distinct CDR3 sequences, with 55% to 75% occurring only once. The specimen sequenced was glioma tissue, nonneoplastic brain tissue, or PBMCs (not recorded which). V usage is TRBV25-1 and J usage is TRBJ1-1; D remains unclear. The sequence was collected from a human donor with low-grade glioma or glioblastoma, undergoing nonglioma brain surgery, or in good health (not recorded which). The CDR3 DNA reads as TGTGCCAGCAGTGAAGAAGCGGGTGACAACACTGAAGCTTTCTTT. Translated, it gives CASSEEAGDNTEAFF.